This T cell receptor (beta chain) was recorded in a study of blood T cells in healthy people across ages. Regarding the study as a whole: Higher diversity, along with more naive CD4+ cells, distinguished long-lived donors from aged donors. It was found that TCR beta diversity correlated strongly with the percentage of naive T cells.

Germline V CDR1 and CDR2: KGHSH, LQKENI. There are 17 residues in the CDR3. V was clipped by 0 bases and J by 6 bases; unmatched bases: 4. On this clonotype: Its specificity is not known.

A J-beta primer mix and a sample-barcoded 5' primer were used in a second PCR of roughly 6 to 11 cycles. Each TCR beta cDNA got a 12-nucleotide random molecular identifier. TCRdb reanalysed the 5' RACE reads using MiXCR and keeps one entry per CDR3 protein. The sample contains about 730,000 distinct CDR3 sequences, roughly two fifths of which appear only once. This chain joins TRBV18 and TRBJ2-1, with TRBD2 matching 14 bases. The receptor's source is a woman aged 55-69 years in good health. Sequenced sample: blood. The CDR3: CASSPPTSGREGNEQFF. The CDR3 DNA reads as TGTGCCAGCTCACCACCGACTAGCGGGAGGGAAGGCAATGAGCAGTTCTTC.